What follows is one T cell receptor (beta chain) and its context. This record belongs to a study of Ad26.COV2.S vaccination and SARS-CoV-2 variants. This table comes from immunoSEQ multiplex PCR, and its TCRdb copy is limited to in-frame clones, with some not included. This table has roughly 700,000 clones, roughly 90% appearing once. V shed 3 bases and J 4 bases; nucleotides not matched to a gene: 7. The germline gives CDR1 KGHDR, CDR2 SFDVKD. The CDR3 has 15 residues. Treatment meaning: over 15 received Ad26.COV2.S at low or high dose, single or two shots; several received placebo; per-sample allocation not given. Collection of samples fell on day 63 after the first vaccine or placebo injection. The sample came from a Boston adult aged 18-55 years.

The material sequenced was peripheral blood, taken in a trial of Ad26.COV2.S vaccine versus placebo. This clonotype originated in a person between 18 and 59 years old who received the Ad26.COV2.S COVID-19 vaccine or a placebo. The rearrangement links TRBV24-1 to TRBJ2-5, with 7 bases fitting TRBD1. The chain's CDR3 is CATSDQQGTTETQYF. CDR3 DNA: TGTGCCACCAGTGATCAACAGGGGACCACAGAGACCCAGTACTTC.